Given below is one T cell receptor beta chain in context. What this receptor recognizes is not known. Base-call qualities are not available, and no considerably larger clone is one nucleotide away. These data originate in a study of high-grade serous ovarian cancer treatment subgroups (dated by TCRdb to about 2021). Notes on the research overall: Sequencing yielded a mean of 14,192 reads and 6,000 to 9,000 unique TCR beta rearrangements per sample. The study examined TCR beta repertoires in high-grade serous ovarian cancer patients who were grouped under a laparoscopic triage algorithm by complete gross resection or by neoadjuvant chemotherapy response. The cohort comprised roughly 30 patients: roughly 10 with no residual disease after primary surgery (R0), roughly 10 excellent NACT responders, and roughly 10 poor NACT responders. Each patient contributed one primary tumor and two metastatic tumor samples, giving 90 samples in total. Broad study findings and their caveats: TCR clonal relatedness was found to be positively correlated with neoantigen level and, by trend, with copy number variation and mutation load derived from whole-genome sequencing. TCR repertoire analyses focused on CDR3; CDR1 and CDR2 were not analyzed. Bulk tumor TCR sequencing lacked spatial information, limiting insight into HGSC tumor complexity and diversity. Repertoire similarity between tumors from the same patient ranged from about 0.1 to 0.8, while tumors from different patients showed almost no similarity.

The approximately 86 tumor samples underwent high-throughput TCR profiling using ImmunoSEQ. The original pipeline was this. Richness (unique productive sequences), clonality, evenness and relatedness were included as repertoire diversity metrics, and similarity between samples was assessed with the Bhattacharyya coefficient. A sensitivity analysis that removed TCRs with fewer than two reads produced consistent conclusions. Drawn from immuneACCESS, this table holds only the in-frame rearrangements with V and J called that TCRdb kept. Clones are partly lost; checked studies trace under half to an unresolved V gene and leave the rest unexplained. That table supplies the V and J calls and clone size; D and trimming were determined from the DNA. This sample lists roughly 7,700 clones; about two thirds were detected once. The ten largest account for 5.8% of the sample. Looking up the germline V gene yields CDR1 SQVTM and CDR2 ANQGSEA. V drops 8 bases and J drops 3 bases, leaving 11 bases in between. CDR3 length: 11 amino acids, cysteine to phenylalanine. The only DNA kept is the CDR3, 33 bases in frame from the first base.

Collection of tumor samples took place before definitive surgery or chemotherapy. Genomic DNA was extracted by the MD Anderson Biospecimen Extraction Resource, and TCR sequencing was done by the MD Anderson Cancer Genomics Laboratory. Recombination linked TRBV29-1 to TRBJ2-7; a tentative D match to TRBD1 spans 6 bases. The sample was tumor tissue. This sequence was found in a human donor with high-grade serous ovarian cancer. The DNA reads TGCAGCTTCCGACAGGACTACGAGCAGTACTTC. The resulting protein is CSFRQDYEQYF.